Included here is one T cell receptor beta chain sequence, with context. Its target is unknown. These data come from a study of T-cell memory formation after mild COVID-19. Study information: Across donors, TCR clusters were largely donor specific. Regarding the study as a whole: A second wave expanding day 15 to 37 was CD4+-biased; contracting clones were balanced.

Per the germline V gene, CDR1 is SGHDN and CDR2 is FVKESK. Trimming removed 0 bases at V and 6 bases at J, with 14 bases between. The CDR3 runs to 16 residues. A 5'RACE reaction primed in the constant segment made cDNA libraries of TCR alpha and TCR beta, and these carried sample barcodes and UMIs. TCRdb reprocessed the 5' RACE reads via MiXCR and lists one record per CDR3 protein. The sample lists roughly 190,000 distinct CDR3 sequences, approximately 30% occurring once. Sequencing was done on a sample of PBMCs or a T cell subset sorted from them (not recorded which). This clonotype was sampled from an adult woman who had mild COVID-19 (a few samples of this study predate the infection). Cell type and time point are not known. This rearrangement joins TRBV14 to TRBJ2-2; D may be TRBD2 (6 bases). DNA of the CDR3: TGTGCCAGCAGCCAAGATCAAACTAGCCTTGCCGGGGAGCTGTTTTTT. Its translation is CASSQDQTSLAGELFF.